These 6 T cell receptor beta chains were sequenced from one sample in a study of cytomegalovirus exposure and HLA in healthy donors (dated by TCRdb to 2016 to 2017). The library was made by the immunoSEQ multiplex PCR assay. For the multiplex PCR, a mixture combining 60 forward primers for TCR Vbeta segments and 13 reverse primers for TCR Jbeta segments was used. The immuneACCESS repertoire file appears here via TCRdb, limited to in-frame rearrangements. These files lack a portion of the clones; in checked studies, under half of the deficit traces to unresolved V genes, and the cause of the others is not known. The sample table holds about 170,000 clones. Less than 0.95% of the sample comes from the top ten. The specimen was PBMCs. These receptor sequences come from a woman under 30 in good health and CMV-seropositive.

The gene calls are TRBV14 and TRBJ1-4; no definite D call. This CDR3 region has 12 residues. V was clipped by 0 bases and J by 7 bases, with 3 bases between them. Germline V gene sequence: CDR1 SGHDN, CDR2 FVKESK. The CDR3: CASSQELEKLFF. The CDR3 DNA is TGTGCCAGCAGCCAAGAACTTGAAAAACTGTTTTTT.

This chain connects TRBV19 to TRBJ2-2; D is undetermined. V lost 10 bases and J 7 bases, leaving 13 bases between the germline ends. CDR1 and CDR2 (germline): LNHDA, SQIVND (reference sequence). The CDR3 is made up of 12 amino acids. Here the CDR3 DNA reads TGTGCCACCGTGGGCGTCCGCGGGGAGCTGTTTTTT. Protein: CATVGVRGELFF.

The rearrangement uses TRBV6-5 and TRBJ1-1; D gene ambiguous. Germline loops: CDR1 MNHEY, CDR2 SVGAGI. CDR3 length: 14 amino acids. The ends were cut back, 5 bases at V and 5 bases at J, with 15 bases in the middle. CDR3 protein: CASSRGLLGTEAFF. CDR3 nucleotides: TGTGCCAGCAGTCGAGGACTCCTGGGGACTGAAGCTTTCTTT.

The CDR3 bases are TGTGCCAGCACCTCGGGGGGTTTCGCGGGAGGAAATGAGCAGTTCTTC. It encodes CASTSGGFAGGNEQFF. The rearrangement links TRBV7-9 to TRBJ2-1, with 8 nucleotides matching TRBD2. Germline values: CDR1 SEHNR, CDR2 FQNEAQ (reference sequence). With V trimmed by 7 bases and J by 7 bases, 15 bases remained unmatched. This CDR3 is built from 16 residues.

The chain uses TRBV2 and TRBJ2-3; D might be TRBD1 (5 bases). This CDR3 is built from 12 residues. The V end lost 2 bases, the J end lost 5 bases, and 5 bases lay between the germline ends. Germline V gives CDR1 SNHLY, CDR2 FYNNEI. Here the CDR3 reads CASSEQGDTQYF. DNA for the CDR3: TGTGCCAGCAGTGAACAGGGAGATACGCAGTATTTT. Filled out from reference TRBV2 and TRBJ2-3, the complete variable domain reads EPEVTQTPSHQVTQMGQEVILRCVPISNHLYFYWYRQILGQKVEFLVSFYNNEISEKSEIFDDQFSVERPDGSNFTLKIRSTKLEDSAMYFCASSEQGDTQYFGPGTRLTVL.

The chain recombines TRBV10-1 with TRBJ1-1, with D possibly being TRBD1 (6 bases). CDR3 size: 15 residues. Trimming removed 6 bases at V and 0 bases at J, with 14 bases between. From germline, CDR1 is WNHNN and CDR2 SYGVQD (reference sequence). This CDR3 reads CASRGAGGLNTEAFF. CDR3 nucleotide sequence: TGCGCCAGCAGGGGGGCCGGCGGGTTGAACACTGAAGCTTTCTTT.